What follows is one T cell receptor (beta chain) and its context. The sample comes from a study of OX40 agonist ivuxolimab in advanced cancers. At the level of the study: The study treated patients with ivuxolimab, an agonistic anti-OX40 (CD134) antibody. Across the patients, intravenous ivuxolimab was delivered every 2 weeks at 0.01 to 10 mg/kg.

Germline assignment: CDR1 SQVTM and CDR2 ANQGSEA. The V gene end was trimmed by 3 bases and the J gene end by 4 bases; junction bases not matched to a gene: 9. The length of the CDR3 is 15 residues. The assay was immunoSEQ multiplex PCR, and TCRdb's table has in-frame clones only and misses some. The table has about 49,000 clones, around 85% seen once. This clonotype was obtained from an adult with an advanced solid tumor such as melanoma, head and neck, liver or kidney cancer. The sequenced sample was CD4+ or CD8+ T cells sorted from blood, obtained in a trial of the OX40 agonist ivuxolimab. The gene calls are TRBV29-1 and TRBJ1-2; TRBD1 aligns across 9 bases. The CDR3 nucleotides are TGCAGCGTTGATGGGGACAGGGCCGATATCTATGGCTACACCTTC. Encoded protein: CSVDGDRADIYGYTF. Looking up the rest from reference TRBV29-1 and TRBJ1-2 gives the full variable domain: SAVISQKPSRDICQRGTSLTIQCQVDSQVTMMFWYRQQPGQSLTLIATANQGSEATYESGFVIDKFPISRPNLTFSTLTVSNMSPEDSSIYLCSVDGDRADIYGYTFGSGTRLTVV.